The source of this T cell receptor beta chain is a study of T cells in Graves' hyperthyroidism and ophthalmopathy. Study observations and caveats: Patients with ophthalmopathy were separated from those with stable hyperthyroidism by a 13 V-J model.

Hyperthyroidism was newly diagnosed in patients aged 18 to 65 (duration under 2 months). The diagnoses drew upon clinical symptoms, serum thyroxine and TRAb, thyroid ultrasound and orbital computed tomography. An approximately 9.8 ml volume of fresh peripheral blood provided the PBMCs. The investigators amplified TCR beta CDR3 regions from RNA transcripts. A set of HTBI primers served as the primers for a first-round RT-PCR of the TCR CDR3. TCRdb passed the multiplex PCR reads through MiXCR, listing each CDR3 protein once. Of about 290,000 distinct CDR3 sequences in the sample, roughly 13% were seen once. This clonotype has a count of ten or more. Its target is not known. This receptor was obtained from a woman in her 40s with Graves' hyperthyroidism. Specimen: blood.

The chain's CDR3 is CASSLGLGPSYEQYF. In nucleotides, the CDR3 is TGTGCCAGCAGCTTGGGACTGGGCCCGTCCTACGAGCAGTACTTC. The genes are TRBV13 and TRBJ2-7, with TRBD2 as a possible D gene (6 bases). CDR1 and CDR2 from the germline V gene are PRHDT and FYEKMQ (reference sequence). The CDR3 has 15 amino acids. Trimming left V 3 bases short and J 1 base short, with 13 bases between.